This T cell receptor (beta chain) was captured in a study of T cell responses to AZD1222 COVID-19 vaccine. Study results and caveats: Scientists sampled the repertoires only once the peak T cell response had passed. The sample set comprised mostly white British donors with more females, and clonal diversity was possibly underestimated. The study reported that nearly half of spike-specific TCRs target unmutated variant regions. Spike-specific TCR breadth and depth went up after people got two AZD1222 doses.

As regards this clone: Antigen: not known.

Data came from immunoSEQ multiplex PCR; TCRdb stores just in-frame clones and leaves some out. The repertoire holds more than 70,000 clones, with around 90% as singletons. The CDR3 contains 15 residues. Germline V gene sequence: CDR1 MNHEY, CDR2 SVGAGI. V dropped 6 bases and J dropped 6; count of bases not matched to a gene: 9. The sample in question was peripheral blood, obtained 28 days after the second AZD1222 dose. This chain uses TRBV6-5 with TRBJ1-2; TRBD1 agrees at 11 bases. The source of this sequence is an adult who received the AZD1222 COVID-19 vaccine. The CDR3 spells CASRRTGTGGDGYTF. CDR3 nucleotides: TGTGCCAGCAGACGAACCGGGACAGGGGGAGATGGCTACACCTTC.